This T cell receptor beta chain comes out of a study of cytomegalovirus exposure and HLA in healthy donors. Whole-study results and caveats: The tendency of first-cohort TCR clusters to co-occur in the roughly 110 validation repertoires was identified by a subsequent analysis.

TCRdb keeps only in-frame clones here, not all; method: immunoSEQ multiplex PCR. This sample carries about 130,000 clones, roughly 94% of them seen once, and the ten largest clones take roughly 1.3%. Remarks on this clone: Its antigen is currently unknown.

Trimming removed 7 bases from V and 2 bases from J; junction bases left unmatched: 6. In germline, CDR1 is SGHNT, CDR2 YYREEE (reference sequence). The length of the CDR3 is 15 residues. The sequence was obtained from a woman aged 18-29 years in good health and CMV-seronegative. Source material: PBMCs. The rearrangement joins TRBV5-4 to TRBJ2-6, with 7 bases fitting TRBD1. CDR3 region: CASGDTGAGANVLTF. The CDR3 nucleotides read TGTGCCAGCGGCGATACAGGGGCTGGGGCCAACGTCCTGACTTTC.